This T cell receptor beta chain was captured by sequencing in a study of beta chain features in type 1 diabetes. The study, taken as a whole, reports: Patients with type 1 diabetes carried fewer insertions and had more deletions at their VDJ junctions. Patients with Type 1 diabetes showed moderately but significantly shorter TCRB CDR3s in all four CD4+ subsets.

Averaging around 120 mL, one heparinised blood draw was given by each donor. Sequenced material consisted of expressed TCRB transcripts (all of the isolated RNA was reverse transcribed). Around 4 million reads per sample were averaged for naive, central memory and regulatory samples. Assay: immunoSEQ multiplex PCR; the TCRdb copy retains only in-frame clones and omits some. The sample yields some 200,000 clones, roughly 17% seen once. The CDR3 contains 12 residues. The V gene's germline CDR1 is SQVTM and CDR2 ANQGSEA. Details on this clone: Its antigen remains unidentified.

Material: naive CD4+ T cells from blood. V gene TRBV29-1 combines with J gene TRBJ2-5; 9 nucleotides line up with TRBD1. The sequence derives from a young man with type 1 diabetes. The CDR3, as DNA: TGCACCACGACAGGGGGTACGGAGACCCAGTACTTC. It specifies CTTTGGTETQYF.